This T cell receptor (beta chain) was identified during a study of T-cell memory formation after mild COVID-19. 5'RACE with constant-segment primers built TCRalpha and TCRbeta cDNA libraries with UMIs. TCRdb reanalysed the 5' RACE reads using MiXCR and keeps one entry per CDR3 protein. The sample gives about 470,000 distinct CDR3 sequences, around a sixth of which show up once; more than 9% is in the top ten. The study, taken as a whole, reports: Among contracting clones, CD4+ were mainly CM/EM and CD8+ enriched in EMRA. Clones contracting over day 15 to 85 were CD4/CD8 balanced, with later expanders leaning CD4+.

The V gene lost 7 bases and the J gene lost 4 bases, with 14 bases spanning the gap. CDR3 length: 13 amino acids. From germline, CDR1 is SGDLS and CDR2 YYNGEE. The sample holds a few counts of this clonotype. The antigen is not known. This clonotype was sampled from an adult woman who had mild COVID-19 (a few samples of this study predate the infection). Cell type and time point are not known. The sequencing input was PBMCs or a T cell subset sorted from them (not recorded which). The gene calls are TRBV9 and TRBJ1-1, with D possibly TRBD1 on 5 matching bases. The CDR3 spells CASGGEGGTEAFF. The CDR3 DNA follows: TGTGCCAGCGGAGGGGAGGGAGGCACTGAAGCTTTCTTT. Complete variable domain (other parts from reference TRBV9 and TRBJ1-1): DSGVTQTPKHLITATGQRVTLRCSPRSGDLSVYWYQQSLDQGLQFLIQYYNGEERAKGNILERFSAQQFPDLHSELNLSSLELGDSALYFCASGGEGGTEAFFGQGTRLTVV.